The 29 T cell receptor beta chains given below trace back to one sample, sequenced in a study of blood T cell repertoires in COVID-19. TCRdb's table, derived via immunoSEQ multiplex PCR, lists solely in-frame clones and lacks some. The data show some 150,000 clones, 84% seen once. What was sequenced was peripheral blood. These receptors were collected from a woman in her forties or fifties with acute or convalescent COVID-19.

This rearrangement joins TRBV9 to TRBJ1-1; 7 bases align to TRBD1. The germline CDR1 and CDR2 sequences are SGDLS and YYNGEE. The trim removed 4 bases at V and 4 bases at J, leaving 7 bases unmatched. The CDR3 has 14 residues. Here the CDR3 DNA reads TGTGCCAGCAGCCCCCGACAGGGACCCACTGAAGCTTTCTTT. Translation gives CASSPRQGPTEAFF.

The genes are TRBV25-1 and TRBJ2-3, with a tentative D call TRBD1 (6 bases). The CDR3 spans 16 residues. Germline-derived CDR1 and CDR2 are MGHDK and SYGVNS. Trimming removed 3 bases from V and 1 base from J, with 14 bases in between. CDR3 protein: CASSEGTTYRTDTQYF. The CDR3 bases are TGTGCCAGCAGTGAGGGGACAACGTACCGCACAGATACGCAGTATTTT. The variable domain in full, completed from reference TRBV25-1 and TRBJ2-3, reads EADIYQTPRYLVIGTGKKITLECSQTMGHDKMYWYQQDPGMELHLIHYSYGVNSTEKGDLSSESTVSRIRTEHFPLTLESARPSHTSQYLCASSEGTTYRTDTQYFGPGTRLTVL.

V and J are TRBV7-2 and TRBJ1-4; 8 bases agree with TRBD1. The length of the CDR3 is 14 residues. V lost 4 bases, J lost 16 bases, and 14 bases stayed unmatched. Germline CDR1 SGHTA, CDR2 FQGNSA. CDR3 DNA sequence: TGTGCCAGCAGCTACGGGACAGGTTTGGAGGGGCCGTTTTTT. Amino acid sequence: CASSYGTGLEGPFF.

V usage is TRBV5-4 and J usage is TRBJ1-2; maybe TRBD1 (6 bases). V lost 1 base and J 3 bases, leaving 13 bases between the germline ends. The CDR3 covers 15 residues. Germline CDR1 reads SGHNT; CDR2 reads YYREEE (reference sequence). The CDR3 reads CASSLTIGGDYGYTF. The CDR3 DNA sequence: TGTGCCAGCAGCTTGACGATAGGGGGAGACTATGGCTACACCTTC.

The rearrangement uses TRBV7-6 and TRBJ1-6, with 7 bases that match TRBD1. There are 16 residues in the CDR3. Germline V lookup: CDR1 SGHVS, CDR2 FNYEAQ. J was trimmed by 0 bases and V by 4 bases; bases with no gene match: 3. CDR3: CASSSTGSSYNSPLHF. The CDR3 coding sequence is TGTGCCAGCAGCTCGACAGGGAGCTCCTATAATTCACCCCTCCACTTT.

For the CDR3, the DNA is TGTGCCAGCAGCCCGCGTCCCGGGGATACGCAGTATTTT. This translates into CASSPRPGDTQYF. The gene calls are TRBV5-6 and TRBJ2-3; D uncertain. The CDR3 is 13 amino acids. V gave up 4 bases and J gave up 6 bases, with 12 bases separating them. The germline CDR1 and CDR2 sequences are SGHDT and YYEEEE. Full variable domain (rest looked up from reference TRBV5-6 and TRBJ2-3): DAGVTQSPTHLIKTRGQQVTLRCSPKSGHDTVSWYQQALGQGPQFIFQYYEEEERQRGNFPDRFSGHQFPNYSSELNVNALLLGDSALYLCASSPRPGDTQYFGPGTRLTVL.

This clone has a handful of counts. The genes are TRBV11-2 and TRBJ1-6; no firm D call. From germline, CDR1 is SGHAT and CDR2 FQNNGV. The CDR3 has 12 amino acids. Trimming took off 4 bases at V and 10 bases at J, with 8 bases between the two ends. Here the CDR3 reads CASSSPGSPLHF. CDR3 DNA sequence: TGTGCCAGCAGCTCCCCGGGGTCACCCCTCCACTTT.

The chain joins TRBV9 to TRBJ2-2; 9 bases map to TRBD1. The J segment lost 4 bases and the V segment lost 3 bases, leaving 10 bases of the junction unmatched. The CDR3 is 17 amino acids. Germline V gene lookup returns CDR1 SGDLS and CDR2 YYNGEE. This CDR3 reads CASSAARDRASTGELFF. As DNA, the CDR3 is TGTGCCAGCAGCGCAGCCCGGGACAGGGCGAGCACCGGGGAGCTGTTTTTT.

The CDR3 DNA reads as TGTGCCTGGAGCCCCGGGCTGGGAGTTAACTATGGCTACACCTTC. Translation: CAWSPGLGVNYGYTF. The gene calls are TRBV30 and TRBJ1-2; D not certain. The CDR3 spans 15 residues. From germline, CDR1 is GTSNPN and CDR2 SVGIG (reference sequence). The V end was cut by 3 bases, the J end by 1 base, with 15 bases between.

On this clone itself: It is likely a read error, because the conserved phenylalanine at the end of the CDR3 is missing. The DNA is omitted, as the CDR3 cannot be located on it reliably, and the CDR3 follows TCRdb's listing. The chain combines TRBV5-1 with TRBJ1-2; the DNA was not compared with TRBD1, the D call given in the table. Per germline, CDR1 SGHRS and CDR2 YFSETQ. Counting both end residues, the CDR3 totals 10 amino acids. The CDR3 loop reads CASSPDRGRV.

The chain combines TRBV7-2 with TRBJ2-7; D possibly corresponds to TRBD1 (6 bases). The germline V gene encodes CDR1 SGHTA and CDR2 FQGNSA. V shed 4 bases and J shed 0 bases, with 10 bases lying between them. This CDR3 is 14 amino acids long. CDR3 sequence: CASSSTGNSYEQYF. In DNA, the CDR3 is TGTGCCAGCAGCTCAACAGGGAACTCCTACGAGCAGTACTTC.

To note about this clone: One end of the junction varies from germline; a read error may be responsible. The chain combines TRBV4-2 with TRBJ2-5; TRBD2 matches at 8 bases. CDR3 length: 13 residues. Germline CDR1 is LGHNA and CDR2 is YNFKEQ. The chain's CDR3 is CASSQDGVAGPNF. Written as DNA, the CDR3 is TGTGCCAGCAGCCAAGATGGGGTAGCGGGGCCTAACTTC.

This clone was observed a few times. Other DNA sequences of this sample code for an identical CDR3. J is TRBJ2-7 and V is TRBV5-1; weak D call: TRBD1 (5 bases). Trimming left V 0 bases short and J 0 bases short, with 10 bases between. The CDR3 is 15 amino acids. Germline CDR1 and CDR2: SGHRS and YFSETQ. DNA for the CDR3: TGCGCCAGCAGCTTGGAAGCAGGGCGCTCCTACGAGCAGTACTTC. The encoded protein is CASSLEAGRSYEQYF.

The rearrangement links TRBV6-5 to TRBJ1-2; the D gene is possibly TRBD1 (6 bases). With 3 bases removed from V and 4 bases from J, the gap between germline ends came to 9 bases. The CDR3 covers 13 residues. Germline V gene lookup returns CDR1 MNHEY and CDR2 SVGAGI. As DNA, the CDR3 is TGTGCCAGCAGTTATAAACAGGGCTATGGCTACACCTTC. Residues: CASSYKQGYGYTF.

The chain uses TRBV18 and TRBJ2-2; TRBD1 is a possible D gene (5 bases). The CDR3 has 13 residues. V lost 5 bases and J lost 4, with 8 bases in between. CDR1 KGHSH and CDR2 LQKENI come from the germline V gene. This CDR3 is CASSRQTTGELFF. The CDR3 DNA sequence: TGTGCCAGCTCAAGACAGACCACCGGGGAGCTGTTTTTT. Full variable domain (rest looked up from reference TRBV18 and TRBJ2-2): NAGVMQNPRHLVRRRGQEARLRCSPMKGHSHVYWYRQLPEEGLKFMVYLQKENIIDESGMPKERFSAEFPKEGPSILRIQQVVRGDSAAYFCASSRQTTGELFFGEGSRLTVL.

This clone was detected only a few times. The chain employs TRBV2 and TRBJ2-7; possible D gene TRBD1, 6 bases. CDR3 length: 13 amino acids. The germline V and J ends were trimmed by 5 bases and 5 bases, with 13 bases remaining between them. Germline values: CDR1 SNHLY, CDR2 FYNNEI. The CDR3 region is CASSLQGLDEQYF. Here the CDR3 DNA reads TGTGCCAGCAGTCTACAGGGATTGGACGAGCAGTACTTC. Based on the CDR3 plus reference TRBV2 and TRBJ2-7, the full variable domain is EPEVTQTPSHQVTQMGQEVILRCVPISNHLYFYWYRQILGQKVEFLVSFYNNEISEKSEIFDDQFSVERPDGSNFTLKIRSTKLEDSAMYFCASSLQGLDEQYFGPGTRLTVT.

The chain joins TRBV28 to TRBJ2-1; the match to TRBD2 covers 10 bases. The CDR3 loop spans 17 amino acids. Germline CDR1 MDHEN, CDR2 SYDVKM. V was pared by 3 bases and J by 0 bases, with 5 bases of the junction left unmatched. CDR3 region: CASSFAASGSSYNEQFF. The CDR3 nucleotides are TGTGCCAGCAGTTTTGCGGCTAGCGGGAGCTCCTACAATGAGCAGTTCTTC.

V and J are TRBV15 and TRBJ2-1, with TRBD2 as a possible D gene (6 bases). The CDR3 has 18 amino acids. Germline V gives CDR1 LNHNV, CDR2 YYDKDF (reference sequence). The V gene lost 1 base and the J gene lost 4 bases, with 20 bases spanning the gap. The CDR3 nucleotides are TGTGCCACCAGCAGAGGGGACTCTGCCGGGGATGGGTACAATGAGCAGTTCTTC. Encoded protein: CATSRGDSAGDGYNEQFF.

The V call is TRBV4-3, the J call TRBJ2-2; the D is unclear. The germline CDR1 and CDR2 sequences are LGHNA and YSLEER. Trimming left V 5 bases short and J 4 bases short, with 5 bases between. The CDR3 covers 12 residues. The CDR3: CASSSRTGELFF. In DNA form, the CDR3 reads TGCGCCAGCAGCTCCCGCACCGGGGAGCTGTTTTTT.

The gene calls are TRBV19 and TRBJ1-2; TRBD1 matches 11 bases. In germline, CDR1 is LNHDA, CDR2 SQIVND (reference sequence). CDR3 length: 17 residues. After removal of 7 bases from V and 4 bases from J, the junction contained 14 bases not matched to a gene. CDR3 residues: CASKSGQGAPLGYGYTF. DNA of the CDR3: TGTGCCAGTAAATCAGGACAGGGGGCCCCACTTGGCTATGGCTACACCTTC.

This clone was observed a handful of times. V gene TRBV19 combines with J gene TRBJ2-7, with a tentative D call TRBD1 (6 bases). The CDR3 consists of 14 residues. The germline V gene encodes CDR1 LNHDA and CDR2 SQIVND (reference sequence). Trimming took 6 bases from V and 3 from J, leaving 15 bases between them. The CDR3 nucleotides are TGTGCCAGTAGAGGCAGGGGCCCCCTCTACGAGCAGTACTTC. Its translation: CASRGRGPLYEQYF.

The CDR3 loop is CASSPRDRTYNEQFF. The CDR3, as DNA: TGTGCCAGCAGTCCCCGGGACAGGACCTACAATGAGCAGTTCTTC. This rearrangement joins TRBV25-1 to TRBJ2-1, with TRBD1 matching over 8 bases. The V gene end was trimmed by 5 bases and the J gene end by 2 bases; junction bases not matched to a gene: 5. The CDR3 length is 15 residues. Looked up from germline, CDR1 is MGHDK and CDR2 is SYGVNS.

A note on this clone: Other DNA sequences in this sample translate to the same CDR3. The gene calls are TRBV24-1 and TRBJ2-5; D may be TRBD1 (6 bases). The CDR3 runs to 13 residues. The germline V gene encodes CDR1 KGHDR and CDR2 SFDVKD. V was clipped by 4 bases and J by 5 bases, with 10 bases between them. This chain's CDR3 is CATSEGAQETQYF. CDR3 coding DNA: TGTGCCACCAGTGAGGGGGCGCAGGAGACCCAGTACTTC.

The CDR3: CASSARGYEQYF. The CDR3 DNA sequence: TGCGCCAGCAGTGCCCGGGGCTACGAGCAGTACTTC. The V call is TRBV10-2, the J call TRBJ2-7; D is possibly TRBD2 (5 bases). Looked up from germline, CDR1 is WSHSY and CDR2 is SAAADI. The CDR3 extends over 12 amino acids. With 4 bases removed from V and 3 bases from J, the gap between germline ends came to 7 bases.

V usage is TRBV28 and J usage is TRBJ1-1; 7 bases align to TRBD1. Germline trimming cut 3 bases from V and 3 bases from J; bases unmatched to any gene: 7. This CDR3 is built from 15 residues. CDR1 is MDHEN and CDR2 is SYDVKM in the germline V gene. The CDR3 DNA sequence: TGTGCCAGCAGTTTCCCCTTAACAGGGGACACTGAAGCTTTCTTT. Translating gives CASSFPLTGDTEAFF.

This chain uses TRBV3-1 (or the pseudogene TRBV3-2) with TRBJ2-5, with 13 bases matching TRBD2. Trimming removed 4 bases from V and 5 bases from J; junction bases left unmatched: 13. The CDR3 contains 18 residues. Per the germline V gene, CDR1 is LGHDT and CDR2 is YNNKEL (reference sequence). The CDR3, as DNA: TGTGCCAGCAGCCGGGGGACTAGCGGGGACCCAAGGGGGGAGACCCAGTACTTC. This codes for CASSRGTSGDPRGETQYF.

The rearrangement joins TRBV7-9 to TRBJ2-5, with D hard to call. The V end was cut by 7 bases, the J end by 4 bases, with 10 bases between. Germline lookup yields CDR1 SEHNR and CDR2 FQNEAQ (reference sequence). The CDR3 runs to 12 residues. The chain's CDR3 is CASTLESETQYF. CDR3 sequence (DNA): TGTGCCAGCACCCTTGAGTCAGAGACCCAGTACTTC. The whole variable domain, filled in from reference TRBV7-9 and TRBJ2-5, reads DTGVSQNPRHKITKRGQNVTFRCDPISEHNRLYWYRQTLGQGPEFLTYFQNEAQLEKSRLLSDRFSAERPKGSFSTLEIQRTEQGDSAMYLCASTLESETQYFGPGTRLLVL.

This chain links TRBV7-9 with TRBJ1-4; 8 bases line up with TRBD1. Germline V CDR1 and CDR2: SEHNR, FQNEAQ (reference sequence). V gave up 4 bases and J gave up 3 bases; unmatched junction bases: 4. The CDR3 is made up of 15 amino acids. The CDR3 coding sequence is TGTGCCAGCAGCTCAAACAGGGGGGCTAATGAAAAACTGTTTTTT. Protein: CASSSNRGANEKLFF. The full variable domain, with the rest looked up from reference TRBV7-9 and TRBJ1-4, is DTGVSQNPRHKITKRGQNVTFRCDPISEHNRLYWYRQTLGQGPEFLTYFQNEAQLEKSRLLSDRFSAERPKGSFSTLEIQRTEQGDSAMYLCASSSNRGANEKLFFGSGTQLSVL.

The chain links TRBV23-1 to TRBJ2-5; a possible D gene is TRBD1 (6 bases). TRBV23-1 is an ORF; its function is uncertain. With 3 bases removed from V and 7 bases from J, the gap between germline ends came to 21 bases. This CDR3 spans 16 amino acids. CDR3 nucleotides: TGCGCCAGCAGTCATGAAGGACAGAGGTCTTCAGGGACCCAGTACTTC. Translated, it gives CASSHEGQRSSGTQYF.